Described below is a single T cell receptor (beta chain) sequence and its context. The data originate from a study of blood T cell repertoires in COVID-19. The CDR3 covers 19 residues. Germline V gives CDR1 LGHDT, CDR2 YNNKEL (reference sequence). Trimming cost V 3 bases and J 0 bases; bases outside gene matches: 9. As originally analysed: Amplification of reference gene primers was used by the study to estimate nucleated cell counts. The data were produced by immunoSEQ multiplex PCR, yet TCRdb's version contains in-frame clones alone and is incomplete. V, J and clone size are those of that table, while D and trimming were read from the DNA. Of about 270,000 clones in the sample, roughly 79% were seen once.

This clonotype was obtained from a woman in her sixties or seventies with active or convalescent COVID-19. Sample: peripheral blood. This chain uses TRBV3-1 (or the pseudogene TRBV3-2) with TRBJ2-1, with 12 nucleotides matching TRBD2. The chain's CDR3 is CASSHVTSGGLSSYNEQFF. The DNA of the CDR3 is TGTGCCAGCAGCCACGTAACTAGCGGGGGGCTGAGCTCCTACAATGAGCAGTTCTTC.